The next 14 T cell receptor beta chains were all read from a single sample in a study of T cell clonality in common variable immunodeficiency. Assay: immunoSEQ multiplex PCR; the TCRdb copy retains only in-frame clones and omits some. This sample has under 60,000 clones and no singletons, with nearly 3.5% in the ten largest. The sequenced sample consisted of peripheral blood mononuclear cells. The receptors here all came from a person aged 18-69 years in good health.

The table lists this clone with many counts. CDR3: CSASGRGPNTGELFF. Incomplete CDR3 DNA: TGCAGTGCTAGCGGCAGGGGACCGAACACCGGGGAG. The chain carries TRBV20-1 and TRBJ2-2; possibly TRBD1 for D (6 bases). The CDR3 end falls 3 residues outside the read, so it is completed with the germline J gene. This CDR3 comprises 15 residues. V lost 3 bases, J lost 0 bases, and 11 bases lay in between. Germline V gene sequence: CDR1 DFQATT, CDR2 SNEGSKA (reference sequence).

This clone has ten or more counts. The CDR3 extends 3 residues past the end of the read, so its final part is completed from the germline J gene. The gene calls are TRBV20-1 and TRBJ2-1; 8 bases agree with TRBD2. The CDR3 has 14 amino acids. J lost 8 bases, V lost 2 bases, and 8 bases had no gene match. The germline V gene has CDR1 DFQATT and CDR2 SNEGSKA (reference sequence). The CDR3 loop is CSARSGLGTYEQFF. Incomplete CDR3 DNA: TGCAGTGCTAGATCGGGACTAGGCACATATGAG.

This clone occurred many times. Read coverage stops 3 residues before the CDR3 terminus; the germline J gene supplies the remainder. V usage is TRBV7-9 and J usage is TRBJ2-4, with a weak D call TRBD2 (6 bases). CDR3 size: 15 residues. In germline, CDR1 is SEHNR, CDR2 FQNEAQ (reference sequence). V was trimmed by 1 base and J by 1 base, leaving 8 bases between them. The CDR3 region is CASSLGGVAKNIQYF. Incomplete CDR3 DNA: TGTGCCAGCAGCTTAGGGGGGGTTGCCAAAAACATT.

As concerns this clone: Read sequence stops 3 residues before the CDR3 end, and the germline J gene provides the missing end. The chain recombines TRBV5-1 with TRBJ2-5, with D unclear. Germline-derived CDR1 and CDR2 are SGHRS and YFSETQ. This CDR3 has 16 amino acids. The CDR3 loop reads CASSLYPASGTDTQYF. The covered CDR3 bases are TGCGCCAGCAGCTTGTACCCTGCCTCTGGCACAGATACC. Drawing the rest from reference TRBV5-1 and TRBJ2-5, the complete variable domain is KAGVTQTPRYLIKTRGQQVTLSCSPISGHRSVSWYQQTPGQGLQFLFEYFSETQRNKGNFPGRFSGRQFSNSRSEMNVSTLELGDSALYLCASSLYPASGTDTQYFGPGTRLLVL.

The sample holds many counts of this clone. Read coverage stops 3 residues before the CDR3 terminus; the germline J gene supplies the remainder. Other DNA variants within this sample encode the same CDR3. V and J are TRBV20-1 and TRBJ1-1; TRBD1 matches at 8 bases. The trim removed 3 bases at V and 1 base at J, leaving 4 bases unmatched. The CDR3 sequence is 14 residues long. Germline V gene sequence: CDR1 DFQATT, CDR2 SNEGSKA (reference sequence). CDR3 sequence: CSARDRVKNTEAFF. The part of the CDR3 DNA that was read is TGCAGTGCTAGGGACAGGGTTAAGAACACTGAA.

The sample holds many counts of this clone. Read coverage stops 3 residues before the CDR3 terminus; the germline J gene supplies the remainder. V is TRBV12-3 or TRBV12-4 and J is TRBJ2-7, with TRBD1 matching 9 bases. The CDR3 covers 15 residues. Trimming removed 6 bases from V and 0 bases from J; junction bases left unmatched: 6. This CDR3 is CASSLGQGISYEQYF. CDR3 DNA (partial): TGTGCCAGCAGCCTGGGACAGGGAATCTCCTACGAG.

This clone was seen at least ten times. The sequence runs out 3 residues before the end of the CDR3; the remainder is reconstructed from the germline J gene. The chain combines TRBV7-2 with TRBJ2-1; D is perhaps TRBD2 (5 bases). Between the trimmed V and J ends, which lost 3 bases and 5 bases, there was a span of 14 bases. From germline, CDR1 is SGHTA and CDR2 FQGNSA. The length of the CDR3 is 15 residues. The CDR3 sequence is CASSFHGLGDNEQFF. The CDR3 DNA, read in part, is TGTGCCAGCAGCTTCCACGGCCTCGGGGACAATGAG.

This clone has a count of ten or more. The read gets to within 3 residues of the CDR3 end, and the germline J gene fills in the rest. The chain joins TRBV18 to TRBJ1-3; unclear D gene. This CDR3 is 16 amino acids long. Germline assignment: CDR1 KGHSH and CDR2 LQKENI. The V end was cut by 6 bases, the J end by 3 bases, with 18 bases between. CDR3 region: CASSPLTETGGNTIYF. Incomplete CDR3 DNA: TGTGCCAGCTCCCCATTGACGGAAACGGGTGGAAACACC.

Regarding this clone: The read stops 3 residues short of the end of the CDR3; the missing end is completed from the germline J gene. The rearrangement joins TRBV18 to TRBJ1-3; no firm D call. Trimming cost V 2 bases and J 0 bases, with 5 bases left between them. Germline-derived CDR1 and CDR2 are KGHSH and LQKENI. The CDR3 contains 14 residues. CDR3 sequence reads: CASSPGNSGNTIYF. The part of the CDR3 DNA that was read is TGTGCCAGCTCACCAGGCAACTCTGGAAACACC.

In this sample, this clone turned up many times. Read sequence stops 3 residues before the CDR3 end, and the germline J gene provides the missing end. This chain uses TRBV20-1 with TRBJ2-3; 9 bases map to TRBD2. From germline, CDR1 is DFQATT and CDR2 SNEGSKA (reference sequence). V was clipped by 0 bases and J by 4 bases; unmatched bases: 8. This CDR3 has 16 amino acids. The part of the CDR3 DNA that was read is TGCAGTGCTAGAGATGCAGGCGGGAGGGCCCCAGATACG. This sequence encodes CSARDAGGRAPDT. The whole CDR3 protein is CSARDAGGRAPDTQYF.

This clone was seen at least ten times. The CDR3 extends 3 residues past the end of the read, so its final part is completed from the germline J gene. The rearrangement joins TRBV5-1 to TRBJ2-3, with TRBD2 matching 10 bases. The V gene's germline CDR1 is SGHRS and CDR2 YFSETQ. There are 18 residues in the CDR3. The junction had 8 bases not matched to a gene; V was cut back by 0 bases and J by 1 base. CDR3 DNA (partial): TGCGCCAGCAGCTTGGGAGTAAGCGGGAGGGCCGGCACAGATACG. The encoded protein is CASSLGVSGRAGTDT. The full CDR3 protein reads CASSLGVSGRAGTDTQYF.

In regard to this clone: Read sequence stops 3 residues before the CDR3 end, and the germline J gene provides the missing end. V usage is TRBV23-1 and J usage is TRBJ2-1; TRBD2 aligns across 9 bases. TRBV23-1 is given ORF status, its function remaining uncertain. The CDR3 sequence is 22 residues long. Trimming at V came to 4 bases and at J to 0 bases, leaving 22 bases not matched to a gene. This CDR3 is CASSPNAGGTSGSPGSYNEQFF. The sequenced CDR3 bases are TGCGCCAGCAGTCCTAACGCTGGCGGTACTAGCGGGTCCCCCGGCTCCTACAATGAG.

Note on this clone: The DNA ends 3 residues before the CDR3 does, and the rest of the CDR3 is filled in from the germline J gene. V usage is TRBV7-6 and J usage is TRBJ1-4, with D perhaps TRBD1 (6 bases). In germline, CDR1 is SGHVS, CDR2 FNYEAQ. This CDR3 region has 15 residues. The sequenced part of the CDR3 DNA is TGTGCCAGCAGCTCTTCAGACAGGCGAAATTCACCA. Translation: CASSSSDRRNSP. The whole CDR3 sequence reads CASSSSDRRNSPLFF.

This clone was detected ten times or more. The CDR3 extends 3 residues past the end of the read, so its final part is completed from the germline J gene. This chain joins TRBV20-1 and TRBJ1-2; TRBD1 might be the D (5 bases). The germline V gene encodes CDR1 DFQATT and CDR2 SNEGSKA (reference sequence). V gave up 1 base and J gave up 0 bases, with 9 bases separating them. The CDR3 is 14 amino acids. CDR3 in amino acids: CSARVGRANYGYTF. The CDR3 bases that were read are TGCAGTGCTAGAGTGGGCAGGGCTAACTATGGC.